The 17 T cell receptor beta chains listed next were all sequenced from one sample in a study of follicular helper T cells after annual influenza vaccination. Data came from immunoSEQ multiplex PCR; TCRdb stores just in-frame clones and leaves some out. The sample shows over 8,000 clones, 70% to 80% of them seen only once. Time point specified: 2014-2015 season, pre-vaccination. Sequencing was performed on CXCR5+ CD38- circulating T follicular helper cells from blood, taken on the day of influenza vaccination. Described subset: circulating Tfh, non-naive CD4+CXCR5+PD-1+ (ICOS+CD38+ or ICOS-CD38-). Receptors were obtained from an adult who received the influenza vaccine.

V is TRBV7-2 and J is TRBJ1-4, with D uncertain. From germline, CDR1 is SGHTA and CDR2 FQGNSA. This CDR3 is built from 14 residues. Trimming shortened V by 1 base and J by 8 bases, and 11 bases separated the two germline ends. The CDR3 DNA sequence: TGTGCCAGCAGCTTAGGTAGGGCGGGAGAAAAACTGTTTTTT. As protein: CASSLGRAGEKLFF.

This clone was counted only a few times. The rearrangement links TRBV5-5 to TRBJ2-7; 14 nucleotides line up with TRBD2. Losses at the gene ends were 2 bases for V and 0 bases for J; bases not matched to a gene: 7. This CDR3 is 18 amino acids long. Germline V gene data show CDR1 as SGHKS and CDR2 as YYEKEE (reference sequence). The CDR3 loop is CASSFGLAGGLSSYEQYF. The CDR3 coding sequence is TGTGCCAGCAGCTTTGGACTAGCGGGAGGCCTAAGCTCCTACGAGCAGTACTTC.

This clone was seen only a few times. The chain joins TRBV6-1 to TRBJ2-7, with 10 bases fitting TRBD1. J lost 4 bases, V lost 2 bases, and 5 bases had no gene match. From germline, CDR1 is MNHNS and CDR2 SASEGT. The CDR3 is made up of 15 amino acids. CDR3 DNA: TGTGCCAGCAGTGAAATGGGACAGGGGTGGTACGAGCAGTACTTC. As protein: CASSEMGQGWYEQYF.

The chain is built from TRBV30 and TRBJ1-2; D remains ambiguous. This CDR3 is 13 amino acids long. V lost 3 bases and J 7 bases, leaving 15 bases between the germline ends. Germline CDR1 and CDR2: GTSNPN and SVGIG (reference sequence). This CDR3 reads CAWRAFGSGGYTF. CDR3 in DNA: TGTGCCTGGAGGGCGTTCGGTTCGGGTGGCTACACCTTC. Supplemented by reference TRBV30 and TRBJ1-2, the full variable domain reads SQTIHQWPATLVQPVGSPLSLECTVEGTSNPNLYWYRQAAGRGLQLLFYSVGIGQISSEVPQNLSASRPQDRQFILSSKKLLLSDSGFYLCAWRAFGSGGYTFGSGTRLTVV.

The J gene is TRBJ2-1, the V gene TRBV28; either TRBD1 or TRBD2 may fit D (7 bases each). The CDR3 loop spans 15 amino acids. The germline V gene encodes CDR1 MDHEN and CDR2 SYDVKM. V lost 5 bases, J lost 2 bases, and 13 bases lay in between. The CDR3 coding sequence is TGTGCCAGCAGTGGGAGGGACAGCCCCTACAATGAGCAGTTCTTC. This gives the protein CASSGRDSPYNEQFF.

This clone was counted a few times. The rearrangement joins TRBV5-1 to TRBJ2-2; D is ambiguous. The CDR3 runs to 13 residues. V lost 0 bases, J lost 7 bases, and 7 bases lay in between. CDR1 is SGHRS, CDR2 YFSETQ, per germline. CDR3 residues: CASSLESIGELFF. Here the CDR3 DNA reads TGCGCCAGCAGCTTGGAAAGCATCGGGGAGCTGTTTTTT. Combining the CDR3 with reference TRBV5-1 and TRBJ2-2 gives the whole variable domain KAGVTQTPRYLIKTRGQQVTLSCSPISGHRSVSWYQQTPGQGLQFLFEYFSETQRNKGNFPGRFSGRQFSNSRSEMNVSTLELGDSALYLCASSLESIGELFFGEGSRLTVL.

The chain uses TRBV23-1 and TRBJ2-7; no clear D. TRBV23-1 is flagged as an ORF with uncertain function. Between the trimmed V and J ends, which lost 8 bases and 3 bases, there was a span of 14 bases. The CDR3 is made up of 13 amino acids. The CDR3 is CASREDLYYEQYF. In DNA, the CDR3 is TGCGCCAGCCGCGAGGACCTTTACTACGAGCAGTACTTC.

This clone was recorded once. The genes are TRBV2 and TRBJ1-1; possibly TRBD1 for D (5 bases). This CDR3 contains 14 residues. Trimming removed 1 base from V and 10 bases from J, with 16 bases in between. Per the germline V gene, CDR1 is SNHLY and CDR2 is FYNNEI. The CDR3 DNA sequence: TGTGCCAGCAGTGAAGGCCTGGGAGGGGTGGTAGCTTTCTTT. This codes for CASSEGLGGVVAFF. Using reference TRBV2 and TRBJ1-1 for the parts outside the CDR3, the full variable domain is EPEVTQTPSHQVTQMGQEVILRCVPISNHLYFYWYRQILGQKVEFLVSFYNNEISEKSEIFDDQFSVERPDGSNFTLKIRSTKLEDSAMYFCASSEGLGGVVAFFGQGTRLTVV.

The chain joins TRBV19 to TRBJ1-2; 8 nucleotides line up with TRBD1. Germline CDR1 reads LNHDA; CDR2 reads SQIVND (reference sequence). The J segment lost 7 bases and the V segment lost 9 bases, leaving 4 bases of the junction unmatched. The CDR3 runs 11 residues. The CDR3 coding sequence is TGTGCCAGCGGACAGGGAGGTGGCTACACCTTC. This translates into CASGQGGGYTF.

The sample holds one count of this clone. This CDR3 is CASSLGTANTGELFF. The CDR3 DNA is TGTGCCAGCAGCTTGGGCACGGCGAACACCGGGGAGCTGTTTTTT. The gene calls are TRBV5-8 and TRBJ2-2; D is ambiguous. The CDR3 consists of 15 residues. CDR1 and CDR2 from the germline V gene are SGHTS and YDEGEE. V dropped 0 bases and J dropped 0 bases, with 6 bases sitting between them.

This clone was seen only once. CDR3 residues: CASTREGQFNEKLFF. DNA of the CDR3: TGTGCCAGCACCCGGGAGGGACAGTTTAATGAAAAACTGTTTTTT. V gene TRBV6-1 combines with J gene TRBJ1-4, with 7 bases matching TRBD1. V was clipped by 7 bases and J by 4 bases; unmatched bases: 9. From germline, CDR1 is MNHNS and CDR2 SASEGT. There are 15 residues in the CDR3.

The chain employs TRBV28 and TRBJ2-3; tentative D call: TRBD2 (6 bases). There are 14 residues in the CDR3. Germline V CDR1 and CDR2: MDHEN, SYDVKM. Trimming removed 3 bases at V and 3 bases at J, with 10 bases between. Here the CDR3 DNA reads TGTGCCAGCAGTTTTGTTGGGGGGACAGATACGCAGTATTTT. Translated: CASSFVGGTDTQYF.

This chain joins TRBV7-9 and TRBJ1-4; 10 positions match TRBD1. V was clipped by 1 base and J by 5 bases; unmatched bases: 4. This CDR3 contains 16 residues. The V gene's germline CDR1 is SEHNR and CDR2 FQNEAQ (reference sequence). Here the CDR3 DNA reads TGTGCCAGCAGCTTAGGCAGGACAGGGGGGAATGAAAAACTGTTTTTT. Its protein is CASSLGRTGGNEKLFF.

V and J are TRBV10-3 and TRBJ1-1, with a possible D match to TRBD1 (5 bases). The germline V and J ends were trimmed by 4 bases and 6 bases, with 15 bases remaining between them. The germline V gene encodes CDR1 ENHRY and CDR2 SYGVKD. The length of the CDR3 is 14 residues. For the CDR3, the DNA is TGTGCCATCAGTGGATCCCAGGGTCGGGCTGAAGCTTTCTTT. Translating it yields CAISGSQGRAEAFF.

The chain carries TRBV7-3 and TRBJ2-3, with 9 bases identical to TRBD1. This CDR3 has 16 amino acids. Germline CDR1 is SGHTA and CDR2 is FQGTGA. With V trimmed by 3 bases and J by 5 bases, 9 bases remained unmatched. In nucleotides, the CDR3 is TGTGCCAGCAGCTTGGGGACAGGGAAGTATGGAGATACGCAGTATTTT. Protein product: CASSLGTGKYGDTQYF.

This clone was seen once. This chain uses TRBV7-9 with TRBJ2-3, with 8 nucleotides matching TRBD2. Germline V gives CDR1 SEHNR, CDR2 FQNEAQ (reference sequence). This CDR3 is built from 16 residues. J gave up 2 bases and V 0 bases, and 4 bases lay outside the gene matches. The CDR3 protein is CASSLASGGFTDTQYF. The CDR3 coding sequence is TGTGCCAGCAGCTTAGCCAGCGGGGGATTCACAGATACGCAGTATTTT.

This clone was seen once. The chain recombines TRBV18 with TRBJ1-1; D is unresolved. V gave up 4 bases and J gave up 5 bases, with 11 bases separating them. The CDR3 covers 13 residues. CDR1 is KGHSH, CDR2 LQKENI, per germline. CDR3: CASSRGDRTEAFF. The CDR3 DNA follows: TGTGCCAGCTCACGAGGTGATCGGACTGAAGCTTTCTTT.